This T cell receptor (beta chain) is drawn from a study of blood T cell repertoires in COVID-19 (dated by TCRdb to about 2020). In the study overall: Collaborator samples came from the United States, Italy and Spain and covered acute and convalescent phases of COVID-19. The material from the prospective study consisted of cDNA or gDNA derived from T cells, B-cell-depleted T cells, or PBMCs. Subjects who had been exposed to COVID-19, were actively infected with it, or had recovered from it provided the deeply sampled blood TCRbeta repertoires that made up the dataset. The repertoires were released in a freely available public database intended as a resource for research on the immune response to SARS-CoV-2. Samples were obtained from the ongoing ImmuneRACE study (first 160 participants) and from 1,254 subjects provided by 6 global collaborators. A de-identified subject ID, COVID-19 status, age in years and sex were almost always included in the sample metadata. HLA class I and class II types, where available, came from metadata supplied by the sample provider rather than from assay-based typing. What the authors observed across the whole study: The quantity of clinical and demographic metadata differed by source and by participant and was supplied without curation.

Whole blood was collected in K2EDTA tubes by collaborating institutions according to the institutions' own protocols. For TCRbeta analysis, collaborators shipped samples as frozen whole blood, isolated PBMCs, or DNA extracted from either of those sample types. TCRbeta CDR3 regions were amplified from genomic DNA using the immunoSEQ Assay, a bias-controlled multiplex PCR. Concerning the study's data processing: The number of nucleated cells in each sample was estimated from the amplification of reference gene primers within the assay. To quantify the absolute abundance of each unique TCRbeta CDR3 rearrangement, sequence reads were collapsed and filtered. For each sample, productive Simpson clonality was calculated as the square root of Simpson's diversity index over productive rearrangements. The source is immuneACCESS, and TCRdb retained only in-frame sequences with V and J called. Part of the clones is not carried over; for the studies checked, unresolved V genes explain less than half of this, and the remainder is unexplained. V and J calls and clone size are given by that table; D and trimming were obtained from the DNA. The sample table shows some 89,000 clones, and around nine tenths are seen once. About 2% of the sample belongs to the ten largest clones.

Points on this clone: Its antigen is still unknown. Base qualities are not at hand, and no much larger clone is one base apart.

The CDR3 measures 19 amino acids from cysteine to phenylalanine. Only the CDR3 part of the read is kept: 57 bases, read in frame from the first base. V trim: 3 bases; J trim: 4 bases; unmatched bases: 13. From the germline V gene (reference sequence), CDR1 is SGHNT and CDR2 is YYREEE. The TCR sequence derives from a man in his fifties with acute or convalescent COVID-19. The receptor chain draws on TRBV5-4 and TRBJ2-6; 10 bases in the middle match TRBD1. The sequencing input was peripheral blood. The CDR3 reads as follows: CASSSGGRQGARGANVLTF. The DNA sequence follows: TGTGCCAGCAGCTCCGGAGGACGACAGGGGGCGCGCGGGGCCAACGTCCTGACTTTC.